This entry concerns a single T cell receptor (beta chain). Its target is not known. These data are taken from a study of vaccination effects on CD4 cells after COVID-19. Notes on the study in general: The study found marked clonal contraction of infection- and vaccine-induced clones late after vaccination. Early timepoints after infection were absent, and convalescent patients were few in the study.

The V gene's germline CDR1 is GTSNPN and CDR2 SVGIG (reference sequence). Trimming took 7 bases from V and 1 from J, leaving 8 bases between them. CDR3 size: 11 residues. Before sequencing took place, the ViraFEST assay used viral peptide pools to expand antigen-specific CD4+ T cells. The culture ran for 10 days before CD4+ T cells were isolated. Everyone in the study got two shots of either the BNT162b2 or mRNA-1273 vaccine. Negative nucleocapsid antibody tests before and after vaccination confirmed no previous SARS-CoV-2 infection. Approximately 2 million PBMC were placed in each well, which was supplemented with approximately 9.7 IU/ml IL-2 and roughly 10 ug/ml peptides. Sequencing was performed with immunoSEQ multiplex PCR; in TCRdb, only in-frame clones are kept and a portion is missing. This sample has some 29,000 clones, with roughly 74% found just once.

This chain connects TRBV30 to TRBJ2-7, with a weak D call TRBD1 (5 bases). The source was CD4+ T cells from PBMCs cultured with HCoV-OC43 spike peptides, collected after COVID-19 vaccination. Subset specified: HCoV-OC43 spike overlapping peptide pool stimulation. The receptor was isolated from a human donor who received a COVID-19 vaccine. CDR3 amino acids: CALTGSYEQYF. The CDR3 coding sequence is TGTGCCTTAACAGGTTCCTACGAGCAGTACTTC.